The text below deals with one T cell receptor (beta chain). Its antigen is unidentified. This entry belongs to a study of T-cell memory formation after mild COVID-19. Germline CDR1 SGHRS, CDR2 YFSETQ. The trim removed 5 bases at V and 5 bases at J, leaving 6 bases unmatched. This CDR3 comprises 13 residues. Study results and caveats: The finding that pre-infection memory included some responding clones suggested that cross-reactive memory joined. Clones contracting across day 15 to 85 had a balanced CD4/CD8 profile; later expanding clones leaned CD4+.

Each CDR3 protein gets one entry after TCRdb re-called the 5' RACE reads with MiXCR. The sample has nearly 250,000 distinct CDR3 sequences, 15% seen once. The receptor was derived from an adult woman who had mild COVID-19 (a few samples of this study predate the infection). Cell type and time point are not known. The chain combines TRBV5-1 with TRBJ1-2; 7 bases align to TRBD1. Sequencing was carried out using PBMCs or a T cell subset sorted from them (not recorded which). The CDR3 bases are TGCGCCAGCAGTTACGGGACAGATTATGGCTACACCTTC. Amino acid sequence: CASSYGTDYGYTF.